This T cell receptor (beta chain) was obtained from a study of T cell repertoires in ileal Crohn's disease (dated by TCRdb to the late 2010s). In terms of the full investigation: Median disease duration was approximately 8 years, and about a third of patients were identified as active smokers at the time of surgery. Surgery was performed for a complication in all patients, with stricturing disease in roughly 60% and penetrating disease in around 40%. A total of around 150 mucosal samples from some 57 patients were sequenced, collected from several sites on the surgical specimen as well as at postoperative endoscopy. TCR repertoire analysis was performed in around 50 Crohn's disease patients drawn from a prospective multicentre cohort. The study ran alongside a multicentre cohort designed to identify predictors of early endoscopic recurrence after ileocolonic resection. About half of the patients received postoperative therapy: around ten received thiopurines and 15 to 20 received anti-TNF agents. Endoscopic postoperative recurrence was defined by a Rutgeerts score above i0. Overall results and qualifications from the work: Higher percentages of high-frequency clones at the time of surgery were linked to endoscopic recurrence, and every patient with clonality above 26.8% (18/57) had recurrence. Mucosal CD4 and CD8 T cells were sorted and sequenced only in a subgroup of patients, the size of which was not stated. A significantly higher proportion of clonal expansions was observed in active smokers at surgery than in non-smokers (about 25% vs 18%, p=0.02). Sorted CD8 T cells carried more high-frequency clones than CD4 T cells, suggesting mucosal expansions were mainly CD8.

Adults with ileal or ileocolonic Crohn's disease for whom ileocolonic resection was indicated were considered eligible. Whole ileal mucosal biopsies were kept frozen at -80 degrees C prior to DNA extraction. Genomic DNA was extracted from frozen whole biopsies with a TRizol-based method and quantified on a NanoDrop 2000 spectrophotometer. For commercial TCRB immunosequencing, 450 to 550 nanograms of biopsy DNA were submitted for each sample. Adaptive Biotechnology amplified CDR3 regions from genomic DNA with a two-step multiplex PCR that controlled for amplification bias. Primers for every V and J gene segment were used in the first PCR, and barcodes and Illumina adapters were added in the second PCR. An Illumina instrument was used to sequence the CDR3 libraries. Processing in the source paper ran as follows. The analysis used both the pipelines supplied by the vendor and custom analysis of the raw data in R/Bioconductor with R version 3.3.0. Clonality, ranging from 0 to 1, was calculated as the inverse of the normalised Shannon entropy of all productive clones. The repertoire share taken up by the top 100 clones defined high-frequency clones, and only clones that passed a 95% confidence test were kept. Overlap between samples was measured with the Morisita-Horn index, while repertoire diversity was measured with the Simpson index. TCRdb mirrors the immuneACCESS table, restricted to in-frame sequences. Some clones are absent from its copies; in checked studies, under half trace to an unresolved V gene, and the reason for the others is unknown. That table supplies the V and J calls and clone size; D and trimming were determined from the DNA. The sample records some 15,000 clones, roughly 85% of which are singletons. The ten largest clones take up about 6% of the sample.

The CDR3 has 17 amino acids, counting the end cysteine and phenylalanine. Only the CDR3 portion is preserved as DNA: 51 bases, with reading frame beginning at the first base. Based on the germline V gene, the CDR1 and CDR2 sequences are SGHDN and FVKESK. V is cut back by 0 bases and J by 4 bases, with 8 bases in the junction unmatched. Details on this clone: Its antigen is still unknown. Base qualities are not provided; no much larger clone lies one nucleotide away.

This chain is built from TRBV14 and TRBJ2-1, with 8 middle bases fitting TRBD2. Material: ileal tissue. The receptor comes from an adult with Crohn's disease. The CDR3 protein sequence reads: CASSQDGSGSIYNEQFF. The base sequence is TGTGCCAGCAGCCAAGATGGGAGCGGGAGCATTTACAATGAGCAGTTCTTC. Supplemented by the reference TRBV14 and TRBJ2-1 proteins around the CDR3, the complete variable domain is EAGVTQFPSHSVIEKGQTVTLRCDPISGHDNLYWYRRVMGKEIKFLLHFVKESKQDESGMPNNRFLAERTGGTYSTLKVQPAELEDSGVYFCASSQDGSGSIYNEQFFGPGTRLTVL.